The 31 T cell receptor beta chains presented below share a single source sample, sequenced in a study of T-cell reconstitution after alpha-beta-depleted transplantation in children. It was with unique molecular identifiers that the TCRbeta library was prepared. Each CDR3 protein is one row after TCRdb ran MiXCR on the PCR reads. This sample carries about 460,000 distinct CDR3 sequences, 10% of them seen once, and the ten largest clones take 2% to 2.5%. Material: PBMCs, obtained before TCRalphabeta/CD19-depleted stem cell transplant. These receptors all come from a child aged 2-9 years with inherited bone marrow failure, due to receive a stem cell transplant.

Note on this clonotype: A single base separates this from a much larger clone, so it may be a read error. This chain connects TRBV21-1 to TRBJ2-1; whether TRBD2, the table's D call, matches the DNA was not checked. TRBV21-1 is an annotated pseudogene. The CDR3 spans 15 residues. In DNA, the CDR3 is TGTGCCAGCAGCCATTGGCTAGCGGGAGATAATGAGCAGTTCTTC. Its protein is CASSHWLAGDNEQFF.

This clonotype was detected ten times or more. The CDR3 region has the DNA TGCGCCAGCAGCCAAGATCCGTCTTACACTGAAGCTTTCTTT. This codes for CASSQDPSYTEAFF. The V gene is TRBV4-3, the J gene TRBJ1-1; no clear D. Germline V lookup: CDR1 LGHNA, CDR2 YSLEER. V was trimmed by 0 bases and J by 3 bases, leaving 8 bases between them. The CDR3 runs 14 residues.

This clonotype was seen many times. The CDR3 sequence: CSAMTADETQYF. The CDR3 coding sequence is TGCAGTGCTATGACAGCGGACGAGACCCAGTACTTC. The genes are TRBV20-1 and TRBJ2-5; the D gene could be TRBD1 or TRBD2 (5 bases each). V dropped 4 bases and J dropped 5 bases, with 11 bases sitting between them. This CDR3 spans 12 amino acids. The germline gives CDR1 DFQATT, CDR2 SNEGSKA (reference sequence).

This clonotype was counted at least ten times. The chain is built from TRBV4-2 and TRBJ2-7, with 10 nucleotides matching TRBD2. The CDR3 extends over 16 amino acids. Germline CDR1 LGHNA, CDR2 YNFKEQ. The V gene end was trimmed by 0 bases and the J gene end by 5 bases; junction bases not matched to a gene: 7. The CDR3 coding sequence is TGTGCCAGCAGCCAAGATGTGGGGACTAGCGTCAACGAGCAGTACTTC. Its protein product is CASSQDVGTSVNEQYF.

Here the CDR3 DNA reads TGTGCCACCAGCAGAGACCACCTCGGGGAAGAGGTTTTCGGGGAGCTGTTTTTT. This sequence encodes CATSRDHLGEEVFGELFF. The chain couples TRBV15 to TRBJ2-2; D is perhaps TRBD2 (5 bases). The CDR3 has 18 amino acids. Looked up from germline, CDR1 is LNHNV and CDR2 is YYDKDF (reference sequence). The V end lost 0 bases, the J end lost 7 bases, and 21 bases lay between the germline ends.

This clonotype was counted a few times. This chain links TRBV20-1 with TRBJ2-7, with unresolved D. With 0 bases removed from V and 2 bases from J, the gap between germline ends came to 14 bases. The length of the CDR3 is 15 residues. Germline lookup yields CDR1 DFQATT and CDR2 SNEGSKA (reference sequence). The CDR3 DNA sequence: TGCAGTGCTAGAGATCCGGTGGGGTTGGCCTACGAGCAGTACTTC. Protein sequence: CSARDPVGLAYEQYF.

The chain carries TRBV5-1 and TRBJ2-5; no reliable D call. Germline V CDR1 and CDR2: SGHRS, YFSETQ. The CDR3 is 15 amino acids. The V end was cut by 1 base, the J end by 2 bases, with 12 bases between. In DNA form, the CDR3 reads TGCGCCAGCAGCTTGTCCAGGAGACTTCAAGAGACCCAGTACTTC. It is translated as CASSLSRRLQETQYF. Full variable domain (missing parts from reference TRBV5-1 and TRBJ2-5): KAGVTQTPRYLIKTRGQQVTLSCSPISGHRSVSWYQQTPGQGLQFLFEYFSETQRNKGNFPGRFSGRQFSNSRSEMNVSTLELGDSALYLCASSLSRRLQETQYFGPGTRLLVL.

This clonotype was seen many times. The chain couples TRBV12-3 or TRBV12-4 to TRBJ1-2; D possibly corresponds to TRBD1 (5 bases). The ends were cut back, 3 bases at V and 4 bases at J, with 9 bases in the middle. The CDR3 extends over 13 amino acids. CDR3 sequence reads: CASSFRGAYGYTF. The CDR3 DNA reads TGTGCCAGCAGTTTTCGCGGGGCCTATGGCTACACCTTC.

This clonotype was detected many times. The gene calls are TRBV18 and TRBJ2-1, with TRBD2 matching 7 bases. Germline CDR1 is KGHSH and CDR2 is LQKENI. The CDR3 runs 13 residues. Trimming took 3 bases from V and 10 from J; bases not matched to a gene: 6. DNA of the CDR3: TGTGCCAGCTCACCTGCCGCGGGAGCAGAGCAGTTCTTC. As protein: CASSPAAGAEQFF.

In nucleotides, the CDR3 is TGTGCCAGCAGCGGGGCCACCTACGAGCAGTACTTC. Protein product: CASSGATYEQYF. The chain employs TRBV7-9 and TRBJ2-7; possibly TRBD1 for D (5 bases). The V end was cut by 5 bases, the J end by 2 bases, with 7 bases between. This CDR3 has 12 amino acids. From germline, CDR1 is SEHNR and CDR2 FQNEAQ (reference sequence).

This clonotype turned up a few times. The CDR3 bases are TGTGCCAGCAGTTGGTCAGGGGGCAATCAGCCCCAGCATTTT. Its translation: CASSWSGGNQPQHF. J is TRBJ1-5 and V is TRBV27; D perhaps matches TRBD1 (6 bases). V was trimmed by 4 bases and J by 2 bases, leaving 9 bases between them. The length of the CDR3 is 14 residues. Germline V gene sequence: CDR1 MNHEY, CDR2 SMNVEV (reference sequence).

Concerning this clonotype itself: A much larger clone differs from this one at a single base, so this may be a read error. This chain joins TRBV28 and TRBJ2-4; TRBD2 agrees at 7 bases. V lost 4 bases to trimming and J lost 8 bases; unmatched junction nucleotides: 11. The germline V gene encodes CDR1 MDHEN and CDR2 SYDVKM. The CDR3 length is 15 residues. CDR3 coding DNA: TGTGCCAGCAGTTGGCTATCGGGAGGAGATGACATTCAGTACTTC. It translates to CASSWLSGGDDIQYF.

This clonotype was detected many times. This chain uses TRBV10-3 with TRBJ1-1; a weak D match, TRBD1 (5 bases). The CDR3 sequence is 14 residues long. V lost 4 bases to trimming and J lost 0 bases, with 9 bases between them. Germline CDR1 ENHRY, CDR2 SYGVKD. The CDR3: CAISGGALNTEAFF. Here the CDR3 DNA reads TGTGCCATCAGTGGTGGGGCCCTGAACACTGAAGCTTTCTTT.

This clonotype appeared many times. The rearrangement uses TRBV9 and TRBJ2-5, with D maybe TRBD1 (5 bases). Looked up from germline, CDR1 is SGDLS and CDR2 is YYNGEE. There are 13 residues in the CDR3. The V end was cut by 3 bases, the J end by 1 base, with 7 bases between. For the CDR3, the DNA is TGTGCCAGCAGCGGGACACTCCAAGAGACCCAGTACTTC. It translates to CASSGTLQETQYF.

This clonotype has a count of ten or more. The chain employs TRBV20-1 and TRBJ2-2, with D possibly TRBD2 on 6 matching bases. The germline V gene encodes CDR1 DFQATT and CDR2 SNEGSKA (reference sequence). The CDR3 has 16 amino acids. Trimming removed 3 bases at V and 0 bases at J, with 14 bases between. For the CDR3, the DNA is TGCAGTGCTAGCTCCTGGCGGGGCGCGAACACCGGGGAGCTGTTTTTT. It encodes CSASSWRGANTGELFF.

V gene TRBV12-3 or TRBV12-4 combines with J gene TRBJ2-3, with TRBD2 matching 9 bases. The CDR3 sequence is 17 residues long. Trimming at V came to 5 bases and at J to 5 bases, leaving 14 bases not matched to a gene. CDR3 sequence (DNA): TGTGCCAGCAGTCTCCAGACGGGATTAGCGGGAGTAGATACGCAGTATTTT. Protein product: CASSLQTGLAGVDTQYF.

Ten or more counts support this clonotype. The chain carries TRBV20-1 and TRBJ2-3; D call uncertain. Germline V lookup: CDR1 DFQATT, CDR2 SNEGSKA (reference sequence). Trimming cost V 7 bases and J 0 bases, with 8 bases left between them. The CDR3 totals 12 residues. The CDR3 bases are TGCAGTGGCTCGAAGAGCACAGATACGCAGTATTTT. It specifies CSGSKSTDTQYF.

The sample holds many counts of this clonotype. The gene calls are TRBV5-1 and TRBJ2-3, with 10 bases aligning to TRBD2. The CDR3 contains 15 residues. V shed 0 bases, J shed 4 bases, and the junction held 2 bases outside the gene matches. From germline, CDR1 is SGHRS and CDR2 YFSETQ. CDR3 sequence: CASSLEREGADTQYF. In nucleotides, the CDR3 is TGCGCCAGCAGCTTGGAGCGGGAGGGTGCAGATACGCAGTATTTT.

This clonotype was recorded a few times. The V gene is TRBV6-1, the J gene TRBJ2-3; D ambiguous. The V end was cut by 3 bases, the J end by 3 bases, with 4 bases between. The CDR3 spans 12 residues. CDR1 and CDR2 from the germline V gene are MNHNS and SASEGT. CDR3 sequence (DNA): TGTGCCAGCAGTGACACTACAGATACGCAGTATTTT. It codes for CASSDTTDTQYF.

This clonotype was observed many times. In DNA, the CDR3 is TGTGCCAGCCGTAAGACGGTTTACACTGAAGCTTTCTTT. Translating it yields CASRKTVYTEAFF. The J gene is TRBJ1-1, the V gene TRBV6-1, with D unresolved. Germline lookup yields CDR1 MNHNS and CDR2 SASEGT. The CDR3 is 13 residues long. Trimming took off 8 bases at V and 3 bases at J, with 13 bases between the two ends.

The sample holds many counts of this clonotype. J is TRBJ2-2 and V is TRBV29-1, with D unresolved. V lost 5 bases and J lost 5, with 12 bases in between. This CDR3 spans 13 amino acids. The germline V gene encodes CDR1 SQVTM and CDR2 ANQGSEA. The DNA of the CDR3 is TGCAGCGTTTCAAGACTGGGAACCGGGGAGCTGTTTTTT. This sequence encodes CSVSRLGTGELFF.

This clonotype was observed a few times. The rearrangement uses TRBV29-1 and TRBJ2-2; TRBD1 agrees at 10 bases. V dropped 8 bases and J dropped 5; count of bases not matched to a gene: 11. The CDR3 runs to 15 residues. Germline V gene data show CDR1 as SQVTM and CDR2 as ANQGSEA. Written as DNA, the CDR3 is TGCAGCAGCAGAAGGGACAGGGGTGGGACCGGGGAGCTGTTTTTT. It is translated as CSSRRDRGGTGELFF.

Many counts were recorded for this clonotype. The chain is built from TRBV6-2 or TRBV6-3 and TRBJ2-7, with a possible D match to TRBD1 (5 bases). Germline V gene data show CDR1 as MNHEY and CDR2 as SVGEGT. This CDR3 has 12 residues. V was shortened by 10 bases and J by 3 bases, with 13 bases between the two germline ends. CDR3 DNA: TGTGCCACCCGCGCAGGGAACTACGAGCAGTACTTC. Amino acids: CATRAGNYEQYF.

At least ten counts were recorded for this clonotype. The CDR3 DNA reads as TGTGCCAGCAGTTTCGGACAGGGCTATGGCTACACCTTC. Translation gives CASSFGQGYGYTF. The chain employs TRBV27 and TRBJ1-2; TRBD1 agrees at 8 bases. Germline CDR1 and CDR2: MNHEY and SMNVEV (reference sequence). This CDR3 has 13 amino acids. The V gene end was trimmed by 3 bases and the J gene end by 4 bases; junction bases not matched to a gene: 1.

Ten or more counts support this clonotype. The chain employs TRBV6-2 or TRBV6-3 and TRBJ2-1; unclear D gene. V was cut by 4 bases and J by 14 bases, with 12 bases left in between. CDR1 and CDR2 from the germline V gene are MNHEY and SVGEGT. This CDR3 spans 11 amino acids. The CDR3 sequence is CASSFGLTEFF. CDR3 coding DNA: TGTGCCAGCAGTTTCGGTCTTACGGAGTTCTTC.

There are many counts of this clonotype. The CDR3 sequence is CASRRENTGELFF. The CDR3 coding sequence is TGTGCCAGCCGAAGGGAGAACACCGGGGAGCTGTTTTTT. The V and J genes are TRBV7-9 and TRBJ2-2; unclear D gene. V shed 8 bases and J shed 1 base, with 8 bases lying between them. CDR3 length equals 13 residues. CDR1 and CDR2 from the germline V gene are SEHNR and FQNEAQ (reference sequence).

J is TRBJ2-3 and V is TRBV6-1; maybe TRBD1 (6 bases). The CDR3 sequence is 15 residues long. Germline V lookup: CDR1 MNHNS, CDR2 SASEGT. Trimming removed 7 bases at V and 0 bases at J, with 14 bases between. CDR3 sequence (DNA): TGTGCCAGCACCCAGGGGTCTCCTAGCACAGATACGCAGTATTTT. Translated, it gives CASTQGSPSTDTQYF.

This clonotype was seen ten or more times. The chain joins TRBV6-5 to TRBJ2-6; D is unresolved. Trimming removed 8 bases at V and 13 bases at J, with 15 bases between. CDR1 is MNHEY and CDR2 is SVGAGI in the germline V gene. The length of the CDR3 is 12 residues. The CDR3 region has the DNA TGTGCCAGCTACGACGCTCTGGGGGTCCTGACTTTC. It specifies CASYDALGVLTF.

The chain carries TRBV12-3 or TRBV12-4 and TRBJ1-2, with 7 bases aligning to TRBD1. This CDR3 spans 13 amino acids. V gave up 6 bases and J gave up 6 bases; unmatched junction bases: 7. The CDR3 DNA is TGTGCCAGCAGAAAAACAGGGGTGCATGGCTACACCTTC. It yields the protein CASRKTGVHGYTF.

This clonotype was observed at least ten times. The V call is TRBV7-8, the J call TRBJ2-4; D uncertain. Germline-derived CDR1 and CDR2 are SGHVS and FQNEAQ. The length of the CDR3 is 17 residues. Trimming took 5 bases from V and 0 from J, leaving 17 bases between them. CDR3 in amino acids: CASSPRYRGLAKNIQYF. CDR3 nucleotides: TGTGCCAGCAGCCCACGTTACCGCGGTCTAGCCAAAAACATTCAGTACTTC. Using reference TRBV7-8 and TRBJ2-4 for the parts outside the CDR3, the full variable domain is GAGVSQSPRYKVAKRGQDVALRCDPISGHVSLFWYQQALGQGPEFLTYFQNEAQLDKSGLPSDRFFAERPEGSVSTLKIQRTQQEDSAVYLCASSPRYRGLAKNIQYFGAGTRLSVL.

This clonotype was observed at least ten times. This chain joins TRBV27 and TRBJ1-3; D remains unclear. This CDR3 region has 15 residues. The germline CDR1 and CDR2 sequences are MNHEY and SMNVEV (reference sequence). V was shortened by 0 bases and J by 0 bases, with 6 bases between the two germline ends. The CDR3 sequence: CASSLSVYSGNTIYF. The CDR3 DNA sequence: TGTGCCAGCAGTTTATCAGTCTACTCTGGAAACACCATATATTTT.